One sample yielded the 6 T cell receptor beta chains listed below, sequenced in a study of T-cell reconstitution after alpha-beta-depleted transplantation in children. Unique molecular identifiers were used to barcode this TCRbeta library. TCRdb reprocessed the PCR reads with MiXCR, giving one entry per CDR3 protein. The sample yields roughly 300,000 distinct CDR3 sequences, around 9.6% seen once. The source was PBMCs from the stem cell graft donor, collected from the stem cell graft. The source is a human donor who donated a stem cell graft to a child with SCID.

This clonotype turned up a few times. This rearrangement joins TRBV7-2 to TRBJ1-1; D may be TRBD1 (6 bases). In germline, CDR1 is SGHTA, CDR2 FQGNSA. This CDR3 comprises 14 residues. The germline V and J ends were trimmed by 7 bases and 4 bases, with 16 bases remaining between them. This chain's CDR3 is CASILKQGGTEAFF. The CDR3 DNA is TGTGCCAGCATCCTAAAACAGGGAGGCACTGAAGCTTTCTTT.

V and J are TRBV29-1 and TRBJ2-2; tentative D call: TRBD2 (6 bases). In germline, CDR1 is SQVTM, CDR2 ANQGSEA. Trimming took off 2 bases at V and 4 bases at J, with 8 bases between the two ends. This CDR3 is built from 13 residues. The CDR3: CSVELARTGELFF. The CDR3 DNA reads TGCAGCGTTGAACTAGCGCGCACCGGGGAGCTGTTTTTT.

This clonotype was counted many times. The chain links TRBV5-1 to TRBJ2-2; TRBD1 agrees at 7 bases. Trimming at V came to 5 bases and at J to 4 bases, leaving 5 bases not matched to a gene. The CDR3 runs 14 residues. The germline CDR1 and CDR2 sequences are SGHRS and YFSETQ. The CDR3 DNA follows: TGCGCCAGCAGGGGCGGACAGGCCACCGGGGAGCTGTTTTTT. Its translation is CASRGGQATGELFF. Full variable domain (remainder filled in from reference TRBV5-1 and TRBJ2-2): KAGVTQTPRYLIKTRGQQVTLSCSPISGHRSVSWYQQTPGQGLQFLFEYFSETQRNKGNFPGRFSGRQFSNSRSEMNVSTLELGDSALYLCASRGGQATGELFFGEGSRLTVL.

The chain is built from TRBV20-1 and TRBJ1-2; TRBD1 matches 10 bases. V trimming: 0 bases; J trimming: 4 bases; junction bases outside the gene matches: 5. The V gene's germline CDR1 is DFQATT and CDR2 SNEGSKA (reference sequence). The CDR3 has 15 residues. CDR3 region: CSARDDRGQVYGYTF. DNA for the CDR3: TGCAGTGCTAGAGATGACAGGGGGCAAGTCTATGGCTACACCTTC.

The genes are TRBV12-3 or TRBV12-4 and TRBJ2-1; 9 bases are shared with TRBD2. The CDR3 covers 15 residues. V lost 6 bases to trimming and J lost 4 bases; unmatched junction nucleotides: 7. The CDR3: CASSQGLAYYNEQFF. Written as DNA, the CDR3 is TGTGCCAGCAGCCAAGGACTAGCGTATTACAATGAGCAGTTCTTC.

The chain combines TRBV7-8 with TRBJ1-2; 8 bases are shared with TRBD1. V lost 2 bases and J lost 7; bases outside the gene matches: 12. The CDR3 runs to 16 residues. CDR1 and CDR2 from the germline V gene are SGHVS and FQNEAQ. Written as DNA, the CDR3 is TGTGCCAGCAGCTTATCTGACGACAGGGGTTCTGGTGGCTACACCTTC. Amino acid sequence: CASSLSDDRGSGGYTF.